The rows below give T cell receptor beta chains drawn from one sample of a study of identical twins. TCRdb independently ran MiXCR on the 5' RACE reads; one entry per CDR3 protein. The profile shows roughly 500,000 distinct CDR3 sequences, 22% of them singletons. This sample also appeared in a second study, on T cells expressing NK-cell markers.

Sequenced: CD4+ T cells sorted from blood. These receptors originate from a woman aged 18-29 years in good health. Both conserved end residues are part of each CDR3. A D gene is named only where the DNA matches it firmly. Some rows have no size entry. The others give once, few or many, or a class for an expanded clone.

v_gene	d_gene	j_gene	abundance	CDR3aa	CDR3nt
TRBV7-9	TRBD1	TRBJ1-4	NA	CASSDRDRNWKLFF	TGTGCCAGCAGCGACCGGGACAGGAATTGGAAACTGTTTTTT
TRBV9	NA	TRBJ1-2	few	CASSPESKYGYTF	TGTGCCAGCAGCCCAGAATCCAAATATGGCTACACCTTC
TRBV10-3	NA	TRBJ1-1	NA	CAISESKGGAVEAFF	TGTGCCATCAGTGAGTCGAAGGGGGGCGCGGTTGAAGCTTTCTTT
TRBV4-2	NA	TRBJ1-5	few	CASSQEASGNQPQHF	TGTGCCAGCAGCCAAGAAGCATCTGGCAATCAGCCCCAGCATTTT
TRBV6-1	NA	TRBJ1-1	NA	CASRAGQLNTEAFF	TGTGCCAGCAGGGCCGGACAGCTGAACACTGAAGCTTTCTTT
TRBV7-9	NA	TRBJ2-6	many	CASSFSGANVLTF	TGTGCCAGCAGTTTCTCTGGGGCCAACGTCCTGACTTTC
TRBV6-5	NA	TRBJ1-1	NA	CASSYEGAAFF	TGTGCCAGCAGTTACGAGGGAGCAGCTTTCTTT
TRBV10-3	NA	TRBJ2-5	NA	CAISQGRGRQETQYF	TGTGCCATCAGTCAGGGCAGGGGCCGCCAAGAGACCCAGTACTTC
TRBV30	NA	TRBJ2-7	NA	CAWSVLGTYEQYF	TGTGCCTGGAGTGTACTTGGGACTTACGAGCAGTACTTC
TRBV10-3	TRBD1	TRBJ1-2	NA	CAIRRSGGANGYTF	TGTGCCATCAGACGATCAGGGGGCGCGAATGGCTACACCTTC
TRBV6-2/TRBV6-3	TRBD1	TRBJ2-7	NA	CASNPATGGFYEQYF	TGTGCCAGCAACCCAGCGACAGGGGGCTTCTACGAGCAGTACTTC
TRBV20-1	NA	TRBJ2-7	few	CSARRQGREQYF	TGCAGTGCTAGACGGCAGGGACGCGAGCAGTACTTC
TRBV12-3/TRBV12-4	TRBD1	TRBJ2-7	few	CASSRTGNSYEQYF	TGTGCCAGCAGTCGGACAGGGAACTCCTACGAGCAGTACTTC
TRBV7-2	NA	TRBJ2-3	few	CASSPRAGPDTQYF	TGTGCCAGCAGCCCCCGGGCAGGACCAGATACGCAGTATTTT
TRBV5-5	NA	TRBJ2-2	few	CASSPESLPTGELFF	TGTGCCAGCAGCCCAGAATCACTACCGACCGGGGAGCTGTTTTTT
TRBV7-9	TRBD2	TRBJ2-1	few	CASSTRLAGAVNEQFF	TGTGCCAGCAGCACCCGACTAGCGGGAGCGGTCAATGAGCAGTTCTTC
TRBV6-5	NA	TRBJ2-2	few	CASSYKTGELFF	TGTGCCAGCAGTTACAAGACCGGGGAGCTGTTTTTT
TRBV5-6	NA	TRBJ1-1	once	CASSLGDEAFF	TGTGCCAGCAGCCTGGGGGACGAAGCTTTCTTT
TRBV7-9	NA	TRBJ2-1	NA	CASTPQLATKQFF	TGTGCCAGCACCCCCCAGCTAGCGACCAAGCAGTTCTTC
TRBV7-8	NA	TRBJ2-7	NA	CASSFGPRDEQYF	TGTGCCAGCAGCTTTGGCCCGCGTGACGAGCAGTACTTC
TRBV6-1	TRBD1	TRBJ1-2	NA	CASSDHRGNYGYTF	TGTGCCAGCAGCGACCACAGGGGTAACTATGGCTACACCTTC
TRBV18	NA	TRBJ2-1	few	CASSPASRRNNEQFF	TGTGCCAGCTCACCAGCTTCCAGGCGCAACAATGAGCAGTTCTTC
TRBV5-1	NA	TRBJ2-3	NA	CASSLGADPTDTQYF	TGCGCCAGCAGCTTGGGGGCAGACCCCACAGATACGCAGTATTTT
TRBV5-5	TRBD1	TRBJ2-4	NA	CASSSGTGPIQYF	TGTGCCAGCAGTTCCGGGACAGGGCCCATTCAGTACTTC
TRBV27	TRBD1	TRBJ2-7	NA	CASSKQGTVLYEQYF	TGTGCCAGCAGTAAACAGGGGACCGTCCTCTACGAGCAGTACTTC
TRBV7-9	NA	TRBJ2-5	many	CASRAGETQYF	TGTGCCAGCAGAGCAGGGGAGACCCAGTACTTC
TRBV6-5	TRBD1	TRBJ2-1	NA	CASITGQVFYNEQFF	TGTGCCAGCATTACCGGACAGGTTTTTTACAATGAGCAGTTCTTC
TRBV5-1	NA	TRBJ2-3	NA	CASSLNGFTDTQYF	TGCGCCAGCAGCCTCAACGGTTTCACAGATACGCAGTATTTT
TRBV12-3/TRBV12-4	TRBD2	TRBJ2-3	NA	CASTTTSVTDTQYF	TGTGCCAGCACCACGACTAGCGTCACAGATACGCAGTATTTT
TRBV9	NA	TRBJ1-3	few	CASSEQGSNTIYF	TGTGCCAGCAGCGAACAGGGTTCAAACACCATATATTTT
TRBV20-1	NA	TRBJ2-3	few	CSARDNTQYF	TGCAGTGCTAGAGATAATACGCAGTATTTT
TRBV5-4	TRBD2	TRBJ2-3	NA	CASSLGGGASGAPDTKYF	TGTGCCAGCAGCTTGGGAGGTGGGGCTAGCGGGGCGCCAGATACGAAGTATTTT
TRBV5-1	TRBD2	TRBJ2-2	NA	CASSLGSSGRSGELFF	TGCGCCAGCAGCTTGGGATCTAGCGGGAGATCCGGGGAGCTGTTTTTT
TRBV6-1	NA	TRBJ2-3	few	CASRFLGLSTDTQYF	TGTGCCAGCAGGTTCCTTGGCCTCAGCACAGATACGCAGTATTTT
TRBV29-1	NA	TRBJ1-1	few	CSLGAGTMNTEAFF	TGCAGCCTTGGGGCAGGGACTATGAACACTGAAGCTTTCTTT
TRBV7-9	TRBD1	TRBJ1-4	few	CASARRGTEKLFF	TGTGCCAGCGCACGCAGGGGGACTGAAAAACTGTTTTTT
TRBV2	NA	TRBJ2-3	few	CASRGRGTDTQYF	TGTGCCAGCAGGGGGCGCGGCACAGATACGCAGTATTTT
TRBV11-2	NA	TRBJ2-7	NA	CASSYRRGLRDLGYEQYF	TGTGCCAGCAGCTACAGGAGGGGCCTCCGGGACTTGGGCTACGAGCAGTACTTC
TRBV27	TRBD1	TRBJ1-5	few	CASSSVRDRVNQPQHF	TGTGCCAGCAGTAGTGTTCGGGACAGGGTAAATCAGCCCCAGCATTTT
TRBV20-1	NA	TRBJ2-1	many	CSARDRLALSYNEQFF	TGCAGTGCTAGAGATCGGCTAGCCCTCTCCTACAATGAGCAGTTCTTC
TRBV12-3/TRBV12-4	TRBD1	TRBJ2-7	NA	CASSWGQGSNEQYF	TGTGCCAGCAGTTGGGGACAGGGAAGCAACGAGCAGTACTTC
TRBV12-3/TRBV12-4	TRBD1	TRBJ2-7	many	CASSFEGQGAYEQYF	TGTGCCAGCAGTTTCGAGGGTCAGGGGGCTTACGAGCAGTACTTC
TRBV25-1	NA	TRBJ2-1	NA	CASSDQGSNEQFF	TGTGCCAGCAGTGATCAGGGGAGTAATGAGCAGTTCTTC
TRBV20-1	NA	TRBJ1-5	many	CSARAGNQPQHF	TGCAGTGCTAGAGCGGGAAATCAGCCCCAGCATTTT
TRBV6-2/TRBV6-3	NA	TRBJ2-7	few	CASSHRRPYEQYF	TGTGCCAGCAGTCATCGTAGACCCTACGAGCAGTACTTC
TRBV20-1	NA	TRBJ2-1	few	CSALRRGRGSYNEQFF	TGCAGTGCCCTACGGCGGGGTCGGGGTTCCTACAATGAGCAGTTCTTC
TRBV6-2/TRBV6-3	NA	TRBJ2-7	few	CASSSRDANSYEQYF	TGTGCCAGCAGCTCCCGAGACGCGAACTCCTACGAGCAGTACTTC
TRBV20-1	NA	TRBJ2-2	once	CSARGTLNGELFF	TGCAGTGCTAGGGGGACTCTTAACGGGGAGCTGTTTTTT
TRBV9	NA	TRBJ2-1	few	CASSEGGLQFF	TGTGCCAGCAGCGAGGGGGGACTACAGTTCTTC
TRBV30	NA	TRBJ2-1	few	CAYVAGAKDEQFF	TGTGCCTACGTGGCGGGGGCGAAGGATGAGCAGTTCTTC
TRBV12-5	NA	TRBJ1-1	few	CASGLGPGREAFF	TGTGCTAGTGGTTTGGGCCCGGGTCGCGAAGCTTTCTTT
TRBV20-1	TRBD1	TRBJ1-2	NA	CSASRDRGFYGYTF	TGCAGTGCTAGCAGGGACAGGGGCTTCTATGGCTACACCTTC
TRBV20-1	NA	TRBJ2-5	NA	CSARPPDSFQETQYF	TGCAGTGCTAGACCACCGGACAGTTTTCAAGAGACCCAGTACTTC
TRBV7-2	NA	TRBJ2-3	once	CASSLIASWADTQYF	TGTGCCAGCAGCCTAATAGCTTCGTGGGCAGATACGCAGTATTTT
TRBV18	NA	TRBJ2-3	few	CASSPQRSPEASSTDTQYF	TGTGCCAGCTCACCACAACGGAGTCCCGAAGCGTCTAGCACAGATACGCAGTATTTT
TRBV7-9	NA	TRBJ1-1	few	CASSSETERGGAFF	TGTGCCAGCAGCTCCGAAACTGAGCGCGGGGGAGCTTTCTTT
TRBV12-3/TRBV12-4	TRBD2	TRBJ2-7	NA	CASSLYLAGVTSYEQYF	TGTGCCAGCAGTCTATATCTAGCGGGGGTTACCTCCTACGAGCAGTACTTC
TRBV18	TRBD1	TRBJ1-2	NA	CASSPFTPSGGYYGYTF	TGTGCCAGCTCACCATTTACACCATCAGGGGGATACTATGGCTACACCTTC
TRBV6-1	NA	TRBJ2-3	NA	CASSEKGGSDTQYF	TGTGCCAGCAGCGAAAAGGGCGGCTCGGATACGCAGTATTTT